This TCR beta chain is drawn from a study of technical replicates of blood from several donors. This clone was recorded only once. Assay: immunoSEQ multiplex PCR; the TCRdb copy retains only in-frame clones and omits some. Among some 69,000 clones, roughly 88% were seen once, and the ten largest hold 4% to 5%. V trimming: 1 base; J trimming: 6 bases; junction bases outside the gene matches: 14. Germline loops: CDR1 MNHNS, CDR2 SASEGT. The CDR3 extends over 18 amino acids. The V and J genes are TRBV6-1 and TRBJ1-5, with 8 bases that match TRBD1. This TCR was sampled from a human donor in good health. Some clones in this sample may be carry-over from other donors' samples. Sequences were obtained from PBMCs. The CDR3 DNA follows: TGTGCCAGCAGTGAAGGAAGGCAGGGGGCAAGAGGACGTCAGCCCCAGCATTTT. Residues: CASSEGRQGARGRQPQHF.